The 17 T cell receptor beta chains reported below all come from one sample, sequenced in a study of T cell repertoires in cytomegalovirus infection (dated by TCRdb to the late 2010s). The sequencer listed for this sample is Illumina HiSeq 1500. The public reads were reanalyzed by TCRdb: fastp trimming at Q25, MiXCR alignment, in-frame beta chains only. Each entry merges the rows of one CDR3 protein and shows their most common DNA and genes. This sample comprises roughly 500,000 distinct CDR3 sequences, about 15% of them detected only once. The ten largest clonotypes hold 20% to 30% of the sample. Sequenced input: CD8+ T cells from PBMCs. The receptor set was obtained from a human donor in good health (CMV status not recorded). Some clones in this sample may be carry-over from other donors' samples.

In this sample, this clonotype turned up many times. V is TRBV7-3 and J is TRBJ1-1, with unresolved D. Trimming shortened V by 5 bases and J by 3 bases, and 19 bases separated the two germline ends. The CDR3 has 16 residues. CDR1 is SGHTA, CDR2 FQGTGA, per germline. The CDR3 coding sequence is TGTGCCAGCAGCCGGACGTCCGGGCAGACATACACTGAAGCTTTCTTT. This encodes CASSRTSGQTYTEAFF.

This clonotype was counted only a few times. The V and J genes are TRBV27 and TRBJ2-7; 11 nucleotides align to TRBD2. Looked up from germline, CDR1 is MNHEY and CDR2 is SMNVEV (reference sequence). CDR3 length: 18 residues. Germline trimming cut 3 bases from V and 2 bases from J; bases unmatched to any gene: 12. DNA of the CDR3: TGTGCCAGCAGTTTCCGAGCTCCCACTAGCGGGAGAACCTACGAGCAGTACTTC. Translation: CASSFRAPTSGRTYEQYF.

The chain uses TRBV2 and TRBJ1-2; unclear D gene. The CDR3 contains 16 residues. The V and J ends lost 3 bases and 1 base respectively, with 15 bases between them. The V gene's germline CDR1 is SNHLY and CDR2 FYNNEI. Here the CDR3 DNA reads TGTGCCAGCAGTGATAGAGGGATGGGGAGTAACTATGGCTACACCTTC. It yields the protein CASSDRGMGSNYGYTF.

V usage is TRBV11-2 and J usage is TRBJ2-7; 7 bases map to TRBD1. Germline V gene data show CDR1 as SGHAT and CDR2 as FQNNGV. The CDR3 runs 15 residues. J was trimmed by 0 bases and V by 2 bases; bases with no gene match: 4. In DNA, the CDR3 is TGTGCCAGCAGCTTATCGACAGGGTCCTCCTACGAGCAGTACTTC. Protein: CASSLSTGSSYEQYF.

Many counts were recorded for this clonotype. The gene calls are TRBV7-6 and TRBJ2-7; perhaps TRBD2 as D (6 bases). Trimming removed 1 base from V and 1 base from J, with 11 bases in between. The CDR3 is 15 residues long. Per the germline V gene, CDR1 is SGHVS and CDR2 is FNYEAQ. CDR3 amino acids: CASSLDPGLSYEQYF. DNA for the CDR3: TGTGCCAGCAGCTTAGATCCGGGACTGTCCTACGAGCAGTACTTC.

The chain carries TRBV6-5 and TRBJ2-4, with TRBD2 matching 8 bases. Germline assignment: CDR1 MNHEY and CDR2 SVGAGI. Trimming at V came to 10 bases and at J to 2 bases, leaving 22 bases not matched to a gene. CDR3 size: 19 residues. CDR3 DNA: TGTGCCACCCGGATGAACGGGGGGGCGATGGTGGAACCCAAAAACATTCAGTACTTC. Translation gives CATRMNGGAMVEPKNIQYF.

The V gene is TRBV12-5, the J gene TRBJ2-7, with D unresolved. V gave up 5 bases and J gave up 6 bases, with 14 bases separating them. The germline gives CDR1 LGHNT, CDR2 FRNRAP. The CDR3 consists of 13 residues. This chain's CDR3 is CASGGRYGSEQYF. DNA for the CDR3: TGTGCTAGTGGTGGAAGATACGGAAGCGAGCAGTACTTC. Looking up the rest from reference TRBV12-5 and TRBJ2-7 gives the full variable domain: DARVTQTPRHKVTEMGQEVTMRCQPILGHNTVFWYRQTMMQGLELLAYFRNRAPLDDSGMPKDRFSAEMPDATLATLKIQPSEPRDSAVYFCASGGRYGSEQYFGPGTRLTVT.

The chain employs TRBV15 and TRBJ1-1, with 8 bases aligning to TRBD1. V dropped 2 bases and J dropped 8; count of bases not matched to a gene: 7. The CDR3 has 14 amino acids. Per the germline V gene, CDR1 is LNHNV and CDR2 is YYDKDF (reference sequence). DNA for the CDR3: TGTGCCACCAGCAGACTCGGGACAGGTCCCGAAGCTTTCTTT. Encoded protein: CATSRLGTGPEAFF.

The chain employs TRBV29-1 and TRBJ2-7; the D is unclear. The CDR3 consists of 12 residues. Looked up from germline, CDR1 is SQVTM and CDR2 is ANQGSEA. Trimming removed 7 bases at V and 2 bases at J, with 12 bases between. This CDR3 reads CSARSGPYEQYF. The DNA for the CDR3 is TGCAGCGCTCGATCCGGGCCCTACGAGCAGTACTTC.

This clonotype was observed many times. The chain recombines TRBV11-2 with TRBJ2-6; 8 nucleotides align to TRBD2. The CDR3 is 18 residues long. CDR1 and CDR2 (germline): SGHAT, FQNNGV. The V gene end was trimmed by 5 bases and the J gene end by 0 bases; junction bases not matched to a gene: 9. In DNA, the CDR3 is TGTGCCAGCAGCCTCAGAGCGGGGGCGTACTCTGGGGCCAACGTCCTGACTTTC. This gives the protein CASSLRAGAYSGANVLTF.

The chain carries TRBV12-3 or TRBV12-4 and TRBJ1-2; D is ambiguous. CDR3 length: 14 amino acids. Trimming took 6 bases from V and 0 from J, leaving 11 bases between them. Here the CDR3 DNA reads TGTGCCAGCAGGGGTCTACTTGCTAACTATGGCTACACCTTC. It encodes CASRGLLANYGYTF.

This clonotype was seen repeatedly, ten times or more. The chain is built from TRBV7-9 and TRBJ2-2, with D tentatively TRBD2 (5 bases). Germline V CDR1 and CDR2: SEHNR, FQNEAQ (reference sequence). The V end lost 7 bases, the J end lost 5 bases, and 14 bases lay between the germline ends. This CDR3 has 14 amino acids. The CDR3 loop reads CASTLREGTGELFF. The CDR3 region has the DNA TGTGCCAGCACTCTAAGAGAGGGAACCGGGGAGCTGTTTTTT. Based on the CDR3 plus reference TRBV7-9 and TRBJ2-2, the full variable domain is DTGVSQNPRHKITKRGQNVTFRCDPISEHNRLYWYRQTLGQGPEFLTYFQNEAQLEKSRLLSDRFSAERPKGSFSTLEIQRTEQGDSAMYLCASTLREGTGELFFGEGSRLTVL.

The J gene is TRBJ2-7, the V gene TRBV19, with 9 bases fitting TRBD1. The germline gives CDR1 LNHDA, CDR2 SQIVND (reference sequence). After removal of 2 bases from V and 4 bases from J, the junction contained 6 bases not matched to a gene. This CDR3 contains 15 residues. This CDR3 reads CASSILGQGVYEQYF. CDR3 bases: TGTGCCAGTAGTATACTGGGACAGGGAGTGTACGAGCAGTACTTC.

The chain links TRBV3-1 to TRBJ1-4; TRBD1 might be the D (6 bases). The CDR3 sequence is 15 residues long. The germline CDR1 and CDR2 sequences are LGHDT and YNNKEL (reference sequence). The V and J ends lost 4 bases and 3 bases respectively, with 12 bases between them. The CDR3 is CASSRAGHSNEKLFF. The CDR3 DNA is TGTGCCAGCAGCCGGGCGGGACACTCTAATGAAAAACTGTTTTTT.

This clonotype was found many times. The CDR3 nucleotides read TGTGCCAGCAGCTCACCCCGACAGCGGGGCTACAATGAGCAGTTCTTC. This sequence encodes CASSSPRQRGYNEQFF. The J gene is TRBJ2-1, the V gene TRBV7-9; 7 bases fit TRBD2. The CDR3 is 16 residues long. Germline V gives CDR1 SEHNR, CDR2 FQNEAQ (reference sequence). Trimming took 4 bases from V and 3 from J; bases not matched to a gene: 9.

This clonotype came up many times. The chain links TRBV4-2 to TRBJ2-1, with a tentative D call TRBD2 (5 bases). Germline V gives CDR1 LGHNA, CDR2 YNFKEQ. V lost 4 bases and J lost 5, with 9 bases in between. CDR3 length: 13 residues. The CDR3 region is CASSLDGNNEQFF. The CDR3 region has the DNA TGTGCCAGCAGCCTAGACGGGAACAATGAGCAGTTCTTC.

This sequence joins TRBV7-9 and TRBJ2-1; possibly TRBD2 for D (5 bases). The V and J ends lost 7 bases and 8 bases respectively, with 12 bases between them. Germline CDR1 and CDR2: SEHNR and FQNEAQ (reference sequence). The CDR3 runs to 12 residues. The CDR3 DNA sequence: TGTGCCAGCAACGGGCCCGGGGATGAGCAGTTCTTC. Its protein product is CASNGPGDEQFF.